This entry lists 15 T cell receptor beta chains sequenced from one sample in a study of T cells in Graves' hyperthyroidism and ophthalmopathy. RNA transcripts yielded amplified TCR beta CDR3 regions. Initially, a first-round RT-PCR of the TCR CDR3 employed the HTBI primer set. TCRdb re-called the multiplex PCR reads with MiXCR, one entry per CDR3 protein. This sample has roughly 710,000 distinct CDR3 sequences, with about a third found just once. Sequenced sample: blood. The receptors shown here come from a woman aged 40 to 49 with Graves' hyperthyroidism.

As for this clonotype: Just one base apart from a much larger clone, this may be a read error. V is TRBV20-1 and J is TRBJ1-6, with D possibly TRBD1 on 6 matching bases. CDR3 length: 11 residues. Per germline, CDR1 DFQATT and CDR2 SNEGSKA (reference sequence). The CDR3 DNA reads TGCGGTGCTAGATCGGACAGTACCATCCACTTT. This translates into CGARSDSTIHF.

In the case of this clonotype: The junction departs from the called germline gene at one end, perhaps through a read error. The chain joins TRBV10-3 to TRBJ1-2; 11 bases map to TRBD1. CDR1 is ENHRY and CDR2 is SYGVKD in the germline V gene. The CDR3 has 16 amino acids. The DNA of the CDR3 is TGTGCCAGCAGTTTAGTTCGGACAGGGGGCCCCTATGGCTACACCTTC. Translated, it gives CASSLVRTGGPYGYTF.

This clonotype was picked up many times. This sequence joins TRBV5-6 and TRBJ1-5, with unresolved D. Germline V lookup: CDR1 SGHDT, CDR2 YYEEEE. Deletions cut 4 bases from V and 2 bases from J, with 13 bases between. This CDR3 spans 15 amino acids. As DNA, the CDR3 is TGTGCCAGCAGCCGGAGCGGGGAACGCAATCAGCCCCAGCATTTT. Amino acids: CASSRSGERNQPQHF.

This chain connects TRBV19 to TRBJ1-1, with D possibly being TRBD1 (6 bases). The CDR3 is 12 residues long. V was clipped by 7 bases and J by 5 bases, with 11 bases between them. Germline values: CDR1 LNHDA, CDR2 SQIVND (reference sequence). CDR3 in DNA: TGTGCCAGTATGAGGGGGAGAACTGAAGCTTTCTTT. Translation gives CASMRGRTEAFF.

This clonotype was seen many times. The chain is built from TRBV2 and TRBJ1-4, with a weak D call TRBD1 (5 bases). There are 13 residues in the CDR3. Germline CDR1 reads SNHLY; CDR2 reads FYNNEI. V lost 6 bases to trimming and J lost 6 bases, with 11 bases between them. The CDR3 nucleotides read TGTGCCAGCAGGGGCGGGACGGATGAAAAACTGTTTTTT. Its translation: CASRGGTDEKLFF.

CDR3 amino acids: CAISDVGQGGEKLFF. DNA for the CDR3: TGTGCCATCAGTGATGTGGGACAGGGCGGGGAAAAACTGTTTTTT. The rearrangement uses TRBV10-3 and TRBJ1-4, with TRBD1 matching over 9 bases. Trimming removed 3 bases from V and 8 bases from J; junction bases left unmatched: 7. Germline V gives CDR1 ENHRY, CDR2 SYGVKD. The CDR3 has 15 amino acids.

The sample holds many counts of this clonotype. The V gene is TRBV7-8, the J gene TRBJ2-6; D unclear. The V and J ends lost 4 bases and 1 base respectively, with 8 bases between them. Germline loops: CDR1 SGHVS, CDR2 FQNEAQ. The CDR3 sequence is 15 residues long. The CDR3: CASSYASSGANVLTF. CDR3 DNA sequence: TGTGCCAGCAGCTATGCGAGTTCTGGGGCCAACGTCCTGACTTTC.

This clonotype was seen only a few times. The rearrangement links TRBV20-1 to TRBJ2-5; D might be TRBD1 or TRBD2, each matching 6 bases. Per germline, CDR1 DFQATT and CDR2 SNEGSKA (reference sequence). The V gene lost 6 bases and the J gene lost 3 bases, with 20 bases spanning the gap. This CDR3 has 15 amino acids. CDR3 amino acids: CSANSGGGRKETQYF. CDR3 nucleotide sequence: TGCAGTGCCAACTCCGGAGGGGGGAGAAAAGAGACCCAGTACTTC.

This clonotype has at least ten counts. The rearrangement uses TRBV11-1 and TRBJ2-7; no reliable D call. Germline CDR1 is SGHAT and CDR2 is FQDESV (reference sequence). V was shortened by 1 base and J by 6 bases, with 10 bases between the two germline ends. The CDR3 is 13 residues long. The CDR3 coding sequence is TGTGCCAGCAGCTTAGGGAAAAACATCGAGCAGTACTTC. Amino acids: CASSLGKNIEQYF.

This clonotype has ten or more counts. The V gene is TRBV5-1, the J gene TRBJ2-7, with a weak D call TRBD1 (5 bases). This CDR3 spans 14 amino acids. V shed 3 bases and J shed 3 bases, with 13 bases lying between them. The germline gives CDR1 SGHRS, CDR2 YFSETQ. The CDR3 sequence is CASSSAGSYYEQYF. The CDR3 DNA is TGCGCCAGCAGCTCCGCAGGGTCCTACTACGAGCAGTACTTC.

J is TRBJ1-1 and V is TRBV14, with 9 bases fitting TRBD1. The length of the CDR3 is 16 residues. Trimming took 8 bases from V and 3 from J; bases not matched to a gene: 13. Germline V lookup: CDR1 SGHDN, CDR2 FVKESK. As DNA, the CDR3 is TGTGCCAGCTCACCGATACAGGGGGCGCGGGACACTGAAGCTTTCTTT. Translated, it gives CASSPIQGARDTEAFF.

This chain joins TRBV7-2 and TRBJ1-3; 7 positions agree with TRBD1. CDR1 and CDR2 (germline): SGHTA, FQGNSA. This CDR3 spans 14 amino acids. V shed 4 bases, J shed 7 bases, and the junction held 7 bases outside the gene matches. Here the CDR3 reads CASSSRQGLNTIYF. Written as DNA, the CDR3 is TGTGCCAGCAGCTCTAGACAGGGCCTGAACACCATATATTTT.

This clonotype was seen at least ten times. The chain employs TRBV10-2 and TRBJ1-6; TRBD1 aligns across 10 bases. The CDR3 runs to 18 residues. Germline CDR1 reads WSHSY; CDR2 reads SAAADI. J was trimmed by 8 bases and V by 0 bases; bases with no gene match: 10. For the CDR3, the DNA is TGCGCCAGCAGTGAGTCTACCCCCGCGACAGGGGGCTATTCACCCCTCCACTTT. Protein sequence: CASSESTPATGGYSPLHF.

With regard to this clonotype: A much larger clone is a single base away; this may be a read error. This sequence joins TRBV6-5 and TRBJ1-2; D unclear. The CDR3 sequence is 14 residues long. CDR1 is MNHEY, CDR2 SVGAGI, per germline. The CDR3 DNA reads TGTGCCATCAGTTACTCCCTCGGAAACTATGGCTACACCTTC. This encodes CAISYSLGNYGYTF.

The chain joins TRBV29-1 to TRBJ1-2; tentatively, D is TRBD1 (6 bases). The CDR3 sequence is 10 residues long. CDR1 is SQVTM, CDR2 ANQGSEA, per germline. Between the trimmed V and J ends, which lost 6 bases and 8 bases, there was a span of 10 bases. The CDR3: CSVGQSGYTF. The CDR3 nucleotides are TGCAGCGTCGGACAGTCCGGCTACACCTTC. Based on the CDR3 plus reference TRBV29-1 and TRBJ1-2, the full variable domain is SAVISQKPSRDICQRGTSLTIQCQVDSQVTMMFWYRQQPGQSLTLIATANQGSEATYESGFVIDKFPISRPNLTFSTLTVSNMSPEDSSIYLCSVGQSGYTFGSGTRLTVV.